A single sample is the source of the 24 T cell receptor beta chains below, sequenced in a study of CD8 T cells in Susac syndrome. Reverse transcription used roughly 0.45 to 1 ug RNA and random hexamers. TCRdb passed the immunoSEQ multiplex PCR reads through MiXCR, listing each CDR3 protein once. Found here are about 130,000 distinct CDR3 sequences, 80% to 95% of them singletons; the top ten hold less than 0.4%. Sequencing used CD8+ T cells from PBMCs. Source of these receptors: a human donor with multiple sclerosis.

This sequence joins TRBV14 and TRBJ1-2; TRBD1 matches 7 bases. Germline CDR1 reads SGHDN; CDR2 reads FVKESK. This CDR3 contains 15 residues. Trimming took 1 base from V and 10 from J; bases not matched to a gene: 12. The CDR3 DNA follows: TGTGCCAGCAGCCAAGTCGGCTACAGGGGTGGAGACTACACCTTC. Translation: CASSQVGYRGGDYTF.

This chain connects TRBV28 to TRBJ2-7, with TRBD2 matching over 8 bases. Germline lookup yields CDR1 MDHEN and CDR2 SYDVKM. This CDR3 region has 17 residues. J was trimmed by 7 bases and V by 1 base; bases with no gene match: 15. CDR3 residues: CASSLLMGGRSHNEQYF. The CDR3 nucleotides read TGTGCCAGCAGTTTATTAATGGGCGGGAGGAGCCACAATGAGCAGTACTTC.

This sequence joins TRBV7-9 and TRBJ2-7; D may be TRBD1 (6 bases). Trimming removed 4 bases at V and 7 bases at J, with 14 bases between. The CDR3 has 13 amino acids. The germline CDR1 and CDR2 sequences are SEHNR and FQNEAQ (reference sequence). The CDR3 is CASSSRYRVEQYF. DNA of the CDR3: TGTGCCAGCAGCTCGCGTTACAGGGTAGAGCAGTACTTC.

The CDR3 loop is CASSPRGRNRAHYGYTF. The CDR3 DNA reads TGTGCCAGCTCACCACGGGGTCGAAACAGGGCCCACTATGGCTACACCTTC. The chain employs TRBV18 and TRBJ1-2, with D possibly being TRBD1 (6 bases). Germline-derived CDR1 and CDR2 are KGHSH and LQKENI. This CDR3 has 17 amino acids. The V end lost 1 base, the J end lost 3 bases, and 18 bases lay between the germline ends.

CDR3 nucleotide sequence: TGTTCCAGCAGTGATAGCGTTCCCTACGAGCAGTACGTC. Translating it yields CSSSDSVPYEQYV. This sequence joins TRBV2 and TRBJ2-7; possibly TRBD2 for D (5 bases). Per the germline V gene, CDR1 is SNHLY and CDR2 is FYNNEI. This CDR3 has 13 amino acids.

This chain uses TRBV11-2 with TRBJ2-1; 10 nucleotides line up with TRBD1. CDR1 SGHAT and CDR2 FQNNGV come from the germline V gene. The V and J ends lost 5 bases and 7 bases, in that order; junction bases with no gene match: 8. CDR3 size: 15 residues. As DNA, the CDR3 is TGTGCCAGCAGCCTAATTCTGGGACAGGGGAATGAGCAGTTCTTC. This sequence encodes CASSLILGQGNEQFF.

The chain recombines TRBV3-1 with TRBJ1-2; TRBD1 matches at 7 bases. Per germline, CDR1 LGHDT and CDR2 YNNKEL (reference sequence). With V trimmed by 1 base and J by 8 bases, 10 bases remained unmatched. There are 15 residues in the CDR3. This CDR3 is CASSQVLTGKDGYTF. CDR3 DNA sequence: TGTGCCAGCAGCCAAGTCCTGACAGGGAAGGACGGCTACACCTTC. The full variable domain, in which reference TRBV3-1 and TRBJ1-2 provide the parts outside the CDR3, is DTAVSQTPKYLVTQMGNDKSIKCEQNLGHDTMYWYKQDSKKFLKIMFSYNNKELIINETVPNRFSPKSPDKAHLNLHINSLELGDSAVYFCASSQVLTGKDGYTFGSGTRLTVV.

The chain is built from TRBV19 and TRBJ1-2, with D maybe TRBD1 (5 bases). This CDR3 spans 13 amino acids. The V end was cut by 3 bases, the J end by 5 bases, with 10 bases between. CDR1 is LNHDA, CDR2 SQIVND, per germline (reference sequence). The CDR3 is CASSIRGPYGYTF. Here the CDR3 DNA reads TGTGCCAGTAGTATTAGGGGACCTTATGGCTACACCTTC.

This clonotype was counted a single time. This chain connects TRBV20-1 to TRBJ2-5, with 14 nucleotides matching TRBD2. Germline V gives CDR1 DFQATT, CDR2 SNEGSKA (reference sequence). V gave up 6 bases and J gave up 1 base; unmatched junction bases: 13. CDR3 length: 18 amino acids. In nucleotides, the CDR3 is TGCAGTGCGGTACCGGGACTAGCGGGAGAAATGGTCCAAGAGACCCAGTACTTC. This gives the protein CSAVPGLAGEMVQETQYF.

This chain uses TRBV19 with TRBJ2-5; D gene ambiguous. Trimming shortened V by 3 bases and J by 2 bases, and 7 bases separated the two germline ends. The germline CDR1 and CDR2 sequences are LNHDA and SQIVND (reference sequence). The CDR3 has 13 amino acids. CDR3 sequence reads: CASSISGQETQYF. DNA of the CDR3: TGTGCCAGTAGTATCTCTGGGCAAGAGACCCAGTACTTC.

The chain joins TRBV25-1 to TRBJ2-7; the match to TRBD1 covers 10 bases. Germline-derived CDR1 and CDR2 are MGHDK and SYGVNS. The CDR3 loop spans 16 amino acids. Losses at the gene ends were 3 bases for V and 1 base for J; bases not matched to a gene: 6. The CDR3 loop is CASSEPGTGESYEQYF. CDR3 sequence (DNA): TGTGCCAGCAGTGAGCCAGGGACAGGGGAATCCTACGAGCAGTACTTC.

This chain links TRBV20-1 with TRBJ2-4; a possible D gene is TRBD1 (5 bases). Germline V CDR1 and CDR2: DFQATT, SNEGSKA (reference sequence). Trimming left V 1 base short and J 1 base short, with 14 bases between. The CDR3 has 16 amino acids. The CDR3 region is CSARVDTPGAKNIQYF. The CDR3 DNA sequence: TGCAGTGCTAGAGTCGATACACCAGGGGCCAAAAACATTCAGTACTTC.

The V call is TRBV19, the J call TRBJ2-7, with TRBD1 as a possible D gene (5 bases). V was cut by 5 bases and J by 0 bases, with 11 bases left in between. Germline V gene sequence: CDR1 LNHDA, CDR2 SQIVND (reference sequence). The CDR3 spans 14 residues. The CDR3 DNA is TGTGCCAGTAGTGGAGCTCAGGGCTCCTACGAGCAGTACTTC. Its protein is CASSGAQGSYEQYF.

The V call is TRBV7-8, the J call TRBJ1-2, with D perhaps matching TRBD1 (5 bases). Germline CDR1 and CDR2: SGHVS and FQNEAQ. Trimming pared 3 bases from V and 2 bases from J, leaving 7 bases between. There are 13 residues in the CDR3. CDR3 nucleotide sequence: TGTGCCAGCAGCTTTTACAGGAACTATGGCTACACCTTC. Translation gives CASSFYRNYGYTF.

This chain joins TRBV2 and TRBJ2-1; D might be TRBD1 or TRBD2, each matching 5 bases. V was trimmed by 9 bases and J by 6 bases, leaving 18 bases between them. This CDR3 is built from 14 residues. The V gene's germline CDR1 is SNHLY and CDR2 FYNNEI. The CDR3 nucleotides read TGTGCCAGGGTGACACGGGACCTGCCCAATGAGCAGTTCTTC. It translates to CARVTRDLPNEQFF.

The chain recombines TRBV28 with TRBJ2-7; a possible D gene is TRBD1 (7 bases). The V end was cut by 7 bases, the J end by 3 bases, with 16 bases between. Germline CDR1 and CDR2: MDHEN and SYDVKM. The CDR3 has 14 amino acids. For the CDR3, the DNA is TGTGCCAGCACCAACAGGGGCGGGATCTACGAGCAGTACTTC. This codes for CASTNRGGIYEQYF.

The V call is TRBV14, the J call TRBJ1-2; TRBD1 aligns across 7 bases. The V gene end was trimmed by 0 bases and the J gene end by 6 bases; junction bases not matched to a gene: 7. This CDR3 contains 15 residues. Per germline, CDR1 SGHDN and CDR2 FVKESK. The CDR3 DNA follows: TGTGCCAGCAGCCAAGATATAAGGGGGCGAGATGGCTACACCTTC. Translating gives CASSQDIRGRDGYTF.

The gene calls are TRBV11-3 and TRBJ2-7, with a weak D call TRBD1 (6 bases). This CDR3 has 14 amino acids. V lost 5 bases, J lost 2 bases, and 13 bases lay in between. Germline assignment: CDR1 SGHNT and CDR2 YENEEA. For the CDR3, the DNA is TGTGCCAGCAGCGCCCAGGGGCAACCCTACGAGCAGTACTTC. Encoded protein: CASSAQGQPYEQYF.

The V and J genes are TRBV6-5 and TRBJ2-7; no firm D call. Trimming shortened V by 4 bases and J by 2 bases, and 9 bases separated the two germline ends. The germline gives CDR1 MNHEY, CDR2 SVGAGI. The CDR3 length is 13 residues. In DNA, the CDR3 is TGTGCCAGCAGTTTTGGCGTTGCCTACGAGCAGTACGTC. As protein: CASSFGVAYEQYV.

The chain is built from TRBV29-1 and TRBJ1-2; no reliable D call. In germline, CDR1 is SQVTM, CDR2 ANQGSEA. The CDR3 has 11 amino acids. Trimming took 0 bases from V and 6 from J, leaving 5 bases between them. CDR3 region: CSVEDRHGYTF. CDR3 coding DNA: TGCAGCGTTGAAGATCGGCATGGCTACACCTTC.

The chain employs TRBV5-1 and TRBJ1-2, with TRBD1 as a possible D gene (6 bases). Germline CDR1 SGHRS, CDR2 YFSETQ. V gave up 4 bases and J gave up 6 bases, with 19 bases separating them. This CDR3 region has 15 residues. CDR3 nucleotides: TGCGCCAGCAGCACCGAACCGGGACACTTTGATGGCTACACCTTC. Amino acid sequence: CASSTEPGHFDGYTF.

This chain links TRBV9 with TRBJ2-1; D is unclear. Per the germline V gene, CDR1 is SGDLS and CDR2 is YYNGEE. The CDR3 is made up of 11 amino acids. Trimming stripped 3 bases from V and 9 bases from J, with 7 bases between. The CDR3: CASSAQREQFF. For the CDR3, the DNA is TGTGCCAGCAGCGCCCAGCGTGAGCAGTTCTTC.

The chain couples TRBV19 to TRBJ1-5, with D uncertain. V shed 6 bases and J shed 4 bases, with 10 bases lying between them. The CDR3 consists of 13 residues. Germline loops: CDR1 LNHDA, CDR2 SQIVND (reference sequence). The CDR3 protein is CASSLLENQPQHF. CDR3 nucleotide sequence: TGTGCCAGTAGCTTGTTGGAGAATCAGCCCCAGCATTTT.

This chain joins TRBV9 and TRBJ2-2; 7 bases line up with TRBD1. CDR3 length: 16 amino acids. Unmatched junction bases numbered 4, after V lost 0 bases and J lost 2 bases. Germline V lookup: CDR1 SGDLS, CDR2 YYNGEE. The CDR3 sequence is CASSVGNRGNTGELFF. The CDR3 DNA reads as TGTGCCAGCAGCGTAGGAAACAGGGGAAACACCGGGGAGCTGTTTTTT.